A single sample gave rise to the 32 T cell receptor beta chains below, sequenced in a study of T cells in Graves' hyperthyroidism and ophthalmopathy. It was RNA transcripts that yielded the amplified TCR beta CDR3 regions. TCR CDR3 underwent first-round RT-PCR with the HTBI primer set. TCRdb called the multiplex PCR reads again in MiXCR, with one record for every CDR3 protein. Here the sample spans 380,000 or so distinct CDR3 sequences, about 15% being singletons. The sample was blood. These receptors all stem from a woman in her twenties or thirties with Graves' hyperthyroidism.

In its sample, this clonotype was seen many times. The chain links TRBV27 to TRBJ2-2; 7 nucleotides align to TRBD1. The junction had 4 bases not matched to a gene; V was cut back by 6 bases and J by 6 bases. Germline CDR1 and CDR2: MNHEY and SMNVEV (reference sequence). The CDR3 loop spans 13 amino acids. CDR3 sequence reads: CASSTGEAGELFF. The CDR3 DNA follows: TGTGCCAGCAGCACAGGGGAAGCCGGGGAGCTGTTTTTT.

This clonotype was found many times. This chain joins TRBV30 and TRBJ2-7; 9 bases align to TRBD1. J lost 3 bases, V lost 8 bases, and 8 bases had no gene match. The CDR3 consists of 13 residues. CDR1 is GTSNPN, CDR2 SVGIG, per germline (reference sequence). CDR3 nucleotide sequence: TGTGCCGGACGGACAGGGGTGGACTACGAGCAGTACTTC. It specifies CAGRTGVDYEQYF. Supplemented by reference TRBV30 and TRBJ2-7, the full variable domain reads SQTIHQWPATLVQPVGSPLSLECTVEGTSNPNLYWYRQAAGRGLQLLFYSVGIGQISSEVPQNLSASRPQDRQFILSSKKLLLSDSGFYLCAGRTGVDYEQYFGPGTRLTVT.

This clonotype was observed a single time. The chain links TRBV11-2 to TRBJ2-5, with D perhaps matching TRBD2 (6 bases). This CDR3 spans 14 amino acids. Per germline, CDR1 SGHAT and CDR2 FQNNGV. Trimming took 5 bases from V and 5 from J, leaving 15 bases between them. The CDR3 sequence: CASSQVAAGETQYF. The DNA of the CDR3 is TGTGCCAGCAGCCAAGTAGCGGCAGGGGAGACCCAGTACTTC.

On this clonotype itself: The junction differs from germline at one of its ends, possibly a read error. The V call is TRBV6-2 or TRBV6-3, the J call TRBJ1-2; D perhaps matches TRBD1 (5 bases). The germline V gene encodes CDR1 MNHEY and CDR2 SVGEGT. The CDR3 length is 13 residues. The CDR3 DNA follows: TGCGGGGCCCTAGACCCGGCTAACTATGGCTACACCTTC. Protein: CGALDPANYGYTF.

The rearrangement joins TRBV7-2 to TRBJ2-7; D remains unclear. Per the germline V gene, CDR1 is SGHTA and CDR2 is FQGNSA. The CDR3 has 12 amino acids. Trimming took 6 bases from V and 1 from J, leaving 7 bases between them. CDR3 DNA: TGTGCCAGCAGGGTTGGGTCCTACGAGCAGTACTTC. Translating it yields CASRVGSYEQYF.

At least ten counts were recorded for this clonotype. This chain links TRBV20-1 with TRBJ2-7; D might be TRBD1 (5 bases). The CDR3 is 14 amino acids. Germline V gene lookup returns CDR1 DFQATT and CDR2 SNEGSKA (reference sequence). V was clipped by 5 bases and J by 0 bases, with 14 bases between them. In DNA form, the CDR3 reads TGCAGTGCTCGTCCAGGGATGGACTCCTACGAGCAGTACTTC. Translating it yields CSARPGMDSYEQYF.

The chain is built from TRBV5-5 and TRBJ1-5, with a possible D match to TRBD1 (5 bases). V was cut by 0 bases and J by 6 bases, with 19 bases left in between. The CDR3 spans 17 residues. Germline values: CDR1 SGHKS, CDR2 YYEKEE (reference sequence). CDR3 in amino acids: CASSLEGVGGAGQPQHF. The DNA of the CDR3 is TGTGCCAGCAGCTTGGAAGGCGTCGGTGGGGCGGGTCAGCCCCAGCATTTT. The entire variable domain, with the rest obtained from reference TRBV5-5 and TRBJ1-5, is as follows: DAGVTQSPTHLIKTRGQQVTLRCSPISGHKSVSWYQQVLGQGPQFIFQYYEKEERGRGNFPDRFSARQFPNYSSELNVNALLLGDSALYLCASSLEGVGGAGQPQHFGDGTRLSIL.

The J gene is TRBJ2-3, the V gene TRBV4-1; the D is unclear. CDR3 length: 13 amino acids. Germline CDR1 and CDR2: MGHRA and YSYEKL. V was cut by 1 base and J by 4 bases, with 6 bases left in between. CDR3: CASSQGPADTQYF. The CDR3, as DNA: TGCGCCAGCAGCCAAGGGCCCGCAGATACGCAGTATTTT.

This clonotype was seen at least ten times. V is TRBV28 and J is TRBJ2-2; D unclear. Trimming removed 6 bases at V and 4 bases at J, with 12 bases between. This CDR3 has 14 residues. CDR1 is MDHEN and CDR2 is SYDVKM in the germline V gene. CDR3 in amino acids: CASSTAIFTGELFF. The CDR3 bases are TGTGCCAGCAGCACAGCGATCTTCACCGGGGAGCTGTTTTTT.

The chain combines TRBV12-3 or TRBV12-4 with TRBJ2-7; 9 bases align to TRBD1. The length of the CDR3 is 14 residues. Trimming removed 4 bases from V and 7 bases from J; junction bases left unmatched: 8. The CDR3 region is CASSSGTGFREQYF. DNA for the CDR3: TGTGCCAGCAGTTCCGGGACAGGGTTCCGAGAGCAGTACTTC.

This clonotype was found many times. The rearrangement uses TRBV7-2 and TRBJ1-1, with D hard to call. Trimming shortened V by 5 bases and J by 1 base, and 8 bases separated the two germline ends. The CDR3 is 13 amino acids. Germline V CDR1 and CDR2: SGHTA, FQGNSA. CDR3 region: CASSTQRNTEAFF. The CDR3 DNA follows: TGTGCCAGCAGCACCCAGAGGAACACTGAAGCTTTCTTT.

The chain joins TRBV5-5 to TRBJ1-2; D may be TRBD1 (6 bases). This CDR3 contains 16 residues. V was clipped by 3 bases and J by 7 bases, with 22 bases between them. The germline gives CDR1 SGHKS, CDR2 YYEKEE (reference sequence). CDR3 residues: CASSSPLTGTTRGYTF. In DNA, the CDR3 is TGTGCCAGCAGCTCTCCTCTAACAGGGACCACCCGTGGCTACACCTTC. Variable domain in full (rest from reference TRBV5-5 and TRBJ1-2): DAGVTQSPTHLIKTRGQQVTLRCSPISGHKSVSWYQQVLGQGPQFIFQYYEKEERGRGNFPDRFSARQFPNYSSELNVNALLLGDSALYLCASSSPLTGTTRGYTFGSGTRLTVV.

Ten or more counts support this clonotype. An end of the junction differs from the germline gene, which may be a read error. This rearrangement joins TRBV28 to TRBJ1-3, with 7 bases fitting TRBD1. The germline CDR1 and CDR2 sequences are MDHEN and SYDVKM. The CDR3 contains 15 residues. CDR3 coding DNA: TGTGCCGGCAGCCAGGGGGACCCGTTGAGAAACACCATATATTTT. Translated, it gives CAGSQGDPLRNTIYF.

The table lists this clonotype with many counts. The V gene is TRBV28, the J gene TRBJ2-7; TRBD2 is a possible D gene (7 bases). This CDR3 region has 14 residues. Germline V gene sequence: CDR1 MDHEN, CDR2 SYDVKM. V shed 6 bases and J shed 6 bases, with 18 bases lying between them. The CDR3 loop reads CASSPGGRWSEQYF. DNA of the CDR3: TGTGCCAGCAGCCCCGGGGGGCGTTGGAGCGAGCAGTACTTC.

This clonotype was detected many times. The chain carries TRBV7-9 and TRBJ1-1; possibly TRBD1 for D (5 bases). The CDR3 spans 14 residues. V was pared by 4 bases and J by 1 base, with 10 bases between. Germline CDR1 and CDR2: SEHNR and FQNEAQ (reference sequence). CDR3 in DNA: TGTGCCAGCAGCTCCTTTGACAGGAACACTGAAGCTTTCTTT. Amino acid sequence: CASSSFDRNTEAFF.

In its sample, this clonotype was seen a few times. V and J are TRBV15 and TRBJ1-2; weak D call: TRBD1 (5 bases). Germline loops: CDR1 LNHNV, CDR2 YYDKDF (reference sequence). The CDR3 totals 15 residues. V was shortened by 6 bases and J by 4 bases, with 18 bases between the two germline ends. Written as DNA, the CDR3 is TGTGCCACCAGTCGGCCAGGGACCATGAGCTATGGCTACACCTTC. Translating it yields CATSRPGTMSYGYTF.

The V call is TRBV11-2, the J call TRBJ2-1; 13 nucleotides align to TRBD2. The J segment lost 10 bases and the V segment lost 5 bases, leaving 11 bases of the junction unmatched. CDR1 is SGHAT and CDR2 is FQNNGV in the germline V gene. The CDR3 extends over 16 amino acids. CDR3 coding DNA: TGTGCCAGCAGCCCAGCGGGACTAGCGGGGAACAGGGAGCAGTTCTTC. This gives the protein CASSPAGLAGNREQFF.

This clonotype came up many times. The CDR3 nucleotides read TGTGCCAGCAGTGCGCACTTTGACAGGGTGGATGGAAACACCATATATTTT. Its translation: CASSAHFDRVDGNTIYF. The genes are TRBV6-1 and TRBJ1-3; 7 bases line up with TRBD1. Germline CDR1 reads MNHNS; CDR2 reads SASEGT. This CDR3 region has 17 residues. The V segment lost 4 bases and the J segment 3 bases; nucleotides outside the gene matches: 12.

There are many counts of this clonotype. The chain uses TRBV2 and TRBJ1-1, with TRBD1 as a possible D gene (5 bases). This CDR3 has 16 amino acids. The germline V and J ends were trimmed by 7 bases and 3 bases, with 21 bases remaining between them. Looked up from germline, CDR1 is SNHLY and CDR2 is FYNNEI. The CDR3 reads CASMELVGARDTEAFF. CDR3 DNA: TGTGCCAGCATGGAGTTAGTTGGGGCGCGGGACACTGAAGCTTTCTTT.

This chain links TRBV27 with TRBJ1-2; D is uncertain. The V gene's germline CDR1 is MNHEY and CDR2 SMNVEV (reference sequence). This CDR3 has 14 residues. Trimming pared 3 bases from V and 5 bases from J, leaving 13 bases between. The DNA for the CDR3 is TGTGCCAGCAGTTTTGATCCCGGCGCATATGGCTACACCTTC. Translated, it gives CASSFDPGAYGYTF.

The chain uses TRBV20-1 and TRBJ2-7; 11 nucleotides agree with TRBD1. This CDR3 contains 13 residues. V gave up 6 bases and J gave up 3 bases; unmatched junction bases: 4. The germline V gene has CDR1 DFQATT and CDR2 SNEGSKA (reference sequence). The CDR3 region is CSAAGTGGYEQYF. CDR3 coding DNA: TGCAGTGCAGCCGGGACAGGGGGCTACGAGCAGTACTTC.

This chain uses TRBV18 with TRBJ1-5; tentative D call: TRBD1 (6 bases). Germline lookup yields CDR1 KGHSH and CDR2 LQKENI. With 5 bases removed from V and 6 bases from J, the gap between germline ends came to 11 bases. CDR3 length equals 13 residues. CDR3 amino acids: CASSTGQSQPQHF. DNA for the CDR3: TGTGCCAGCTCAACTGGACAGTCTCAGCCCCAGCATTTT. The variable domain in full, with the rest retrieved from reference TRBV18 and TRBJ1-5, is NAGVMQNPRHLVRRRGQEARLRCSPMKGHSHVYWYRQLPEEGLKFMVYLQKENIIDESGMPKERFSAEFPKEGPSILRIQQVVRGDSAAYFCASSTGQSQPQHFGDGTRLSIL.

The table lists this clonotype with many counts. The chain employs TRBV12-3 or TRBV12-4 and TRBJ1-4; 8 bases are a match to TRBD1. The junction had 23 bases not matched to a gene; V was cut back by 6 bases and J by 8 bases. The CDR3 sequence is 19 residues long. Here the CDR3 reads CASRESGQGGLSLPEKLFF. CDR3 bases: TGTGCCAGCAGGGAATCTGGACAGGGTGGCTTATCCCTTCCGGAAAAACTGTTTTTT.

This clonotype was picked up a small number of times. V is TRBV4-1 and J is TRBJ1-1; no firm D call. The germline V gene has CDR1 MGHRA and CDR2 YSYEKL. CDR3 length: 15 amino acids. Trimming took off 1 base at V and 1 base at J, with 10 bases between the two ends. For the CDR3, the DNA is TGCGCCAGCAGCCAAGTTACAGCTAAGAACACTGAAGCTTTCTTT. Translating it yields CASSQVTAKNTEAFF.

The chain has TRBV28 and TRBJ2-7; 12 nucleotides line up with TRBD2. Germline trimming cut 4 bases from V and 4 bases from J; bases unmatched to any gene: 5. The CDR3 runs to 15 residues. CDR1 MDHEN and CDR2 SYDVKM come from the germline V gene. The CDR3 DNA reads as TGTGCCAGCAGTTCCCCTAGCGGGAGGGATTACGAGCAGTACTTC. It translates to CASSSPSGRDYEQYF.

The chain employs TRBV30 and TRBJ2-7; D is tentatively TRBD1 or TRBD2 (6 bases each). Germline V CDR1 and CDR2: GTSNPN, SVGIG (reference sequence). V was trimmed by 4 bases and J by 0 bases, leaving 13 bases between them. This CDR3 contains 14 residues. The CDR3 is CAWTSGAHSYEQYF. CDR3 sequence (DNA): TGTGCCTGGACCTCGGGGGCGCACTCCTACGAGCAGTACTTC.

This clonotype was counted ten times or more. The genes are TRBV3-1 and TRBJ2-7; D is undetermined. The germline CDR1 and CDR2 sequences are LGHDT and YNNKEL (reference sequence). This CDR3 comprises 12 residues. Between the trimmed V and J ends, which lost 4 bases and 7 bases, there was a span of 11 bases. CDR3 residues: CASSPLLGEQYF. DNA of the CDR3: TGTGCCAGCAGCCCCCTGTTAGGAGAGCAGTACTTC.

A word on this clonotype: One junction end disagrees with the germline gene, perhaps due to a read error. The V and J genes are TRBV7-9 and TRBJ1-2, with D unresolved. Germline V gives CDR1 SEHNR, CDR2 FQNEAQ (reference sequence). The CDR3 spans 14 residues. The CDR3 reads CASSPHTSNYGYIF. In nucleotides, the CDR3 is TGTGCCAGCAGCCCCCATACCTCTAACTATGGCTACATCTTC.

This clonotype was detected ten times or more. The V gene is TRBV6-1, the J gene TRBJ2-7; TRBD2 matches at 8 bases. This CDR3 is built from 15 residues. The trim removed 4 bases at V and 0 bases at J, leaving 5 bases unmatched. Germline V lookup: CDR1 MNHNS, CDR2 SASEGT. The CDR3 DNA sequence: TGTGCCAGCAGTGCCTACAGCGGGAGCTCCTACGAGCAGTACTTC. This encodes CASSAYSGSSYEQYF.

In regard to this clonotype: At one end the junction does not follow the germline gene, possibly because of a read error. The genes are TRBV30 and TRBJ2-7, with D possibly being TRBD2 (6 bases). This CDR3 is 12 amino acids long. Germline V CDR1 and CDR2: GTSNPN, SVGIG (reference sequence). The CDR3 here is CAGTGSSYEQHF. For the CDR3, the DNA is TGTGCCGGGACCGGGAGCTCCTACGAGCAGCACTTC.

With regard to this clonotype: A single base separates this from a much larger clone, so it may be a read error. The rearrangement links TRBV16 to TRBJ1-5; no clear D. CDR1 KGHSY and CDR2 FQNENV come from the germline V gene. The CDR3 has 13 residues. The CDR3 is CPSSSLGSQPQHF. The CDR3 coding sequence is TGTCCCAGCAGCTCATTGGGGTCGCAGCCCCAGCATTTT.

A few counts support this clonotype. The CDR3 sequence: CASSYAGSSGNTIYF. The CDR3 region has the DNA TGTGCCAGCAGTTACGCGGGGAGCTCTGGAAACACCATATATTTT. The gene calls are TRBV6-2 or TRBV6-3 and TRBJ1-3, with D unclear. Germline CDR1 MNHEY, CDR2 SVGEGT. The CDR3 spans 15 residues. V was trimmed by 2 bases and J by 0 bases, leaving 8 bases between them.